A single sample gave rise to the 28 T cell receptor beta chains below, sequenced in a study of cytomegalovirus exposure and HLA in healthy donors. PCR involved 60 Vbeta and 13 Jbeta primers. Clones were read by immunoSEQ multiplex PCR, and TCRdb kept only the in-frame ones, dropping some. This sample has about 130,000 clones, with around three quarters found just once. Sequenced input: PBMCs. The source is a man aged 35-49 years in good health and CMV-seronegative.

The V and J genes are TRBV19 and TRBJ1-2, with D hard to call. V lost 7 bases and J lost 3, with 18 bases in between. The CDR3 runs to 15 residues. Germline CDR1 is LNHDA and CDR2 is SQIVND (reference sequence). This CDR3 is CASKDYAVGDYGYTF. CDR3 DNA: TGTGCCAGTAAGGATTACGCTGTCGGAGACTATGGCTACACCTTC.

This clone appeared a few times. The CDR3 nucleotides read TGTGCCAGCAGTGGCGGGACCCTAGGCAATCAGCCCCAGCATTTT. It specifies CASSGGTLGNQPQHF. This chain uses TRBV25-1 with TRBJ1-5, with D perhaps TRBD1 (5 bases). The germline V gene has CDR1 MGHDK and CDR2 SYGVNS. The length of the CDR3 is 15 residues. Trimming took off 4 bases at V and 2 bases at J, with 12 bases between the two ends.

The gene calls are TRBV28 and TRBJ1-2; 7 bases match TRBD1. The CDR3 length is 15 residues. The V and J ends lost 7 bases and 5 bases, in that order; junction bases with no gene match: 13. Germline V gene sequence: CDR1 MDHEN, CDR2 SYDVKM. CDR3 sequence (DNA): TGTGCCAGCACTAGAGGGACAGCGACTAGTTATGGCTACACCTTC. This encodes CASTRGTATSYGYTF.

The CDR3 coding sequence is TGTGCCAGCTCACGGAGCGGCCCGGAGACCCAGTACTTC. Translation gives CASSRSGPETQYF. The chain uses TRBV18 and TRBJ2-5; D might be TRBD2 (5 bases). This CDR3 has 13 amino acids. The V and J ends lost 4 bases and 5 bases respectively, with 11 bases between them. Germline V lookup: CDR1 KGHSH, CDR2 LQKENI.

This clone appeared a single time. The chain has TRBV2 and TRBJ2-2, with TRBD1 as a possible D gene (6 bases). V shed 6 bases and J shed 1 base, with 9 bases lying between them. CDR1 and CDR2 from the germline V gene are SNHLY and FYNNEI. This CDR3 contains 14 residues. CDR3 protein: CASRGHQNTGELFF. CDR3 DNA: TGTGCCAGCAGGGGACATCAGAACACCGGGGAGCTGTTTTTT.

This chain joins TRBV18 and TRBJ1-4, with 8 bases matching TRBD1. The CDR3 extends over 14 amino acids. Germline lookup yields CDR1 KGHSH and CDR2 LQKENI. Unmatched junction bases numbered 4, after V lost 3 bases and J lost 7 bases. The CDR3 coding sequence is TGTGCCAGCTCACCCGGACAGGGTTTTGAAAAACTGTTTTTT. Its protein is CASSPGQGFEKLFF.

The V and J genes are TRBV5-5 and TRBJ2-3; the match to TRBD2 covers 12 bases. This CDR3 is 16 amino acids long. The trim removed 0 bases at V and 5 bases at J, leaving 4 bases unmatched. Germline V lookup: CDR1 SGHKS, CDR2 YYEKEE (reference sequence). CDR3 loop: CASSLAGTSGLDTQYF. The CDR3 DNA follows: TGTGCCAGCAGCTTGGCCGGGACTAGCGGGTTAGATACGCAGTATTTT.

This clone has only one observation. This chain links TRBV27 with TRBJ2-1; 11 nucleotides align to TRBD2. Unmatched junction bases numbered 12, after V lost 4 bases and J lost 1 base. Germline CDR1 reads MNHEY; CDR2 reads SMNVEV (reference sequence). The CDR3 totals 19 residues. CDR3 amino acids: CASSSPGASGRWSYNEQFF. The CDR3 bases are TGTGCCAGCAGTTCCCCCGGGGCTAGCGGGAGGTGGTCCTACAATGAGCAGTTCTTC.

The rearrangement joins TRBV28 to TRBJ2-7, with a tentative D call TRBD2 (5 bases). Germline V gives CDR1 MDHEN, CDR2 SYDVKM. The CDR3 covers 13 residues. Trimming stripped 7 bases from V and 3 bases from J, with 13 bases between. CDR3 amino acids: CASTLSGNYEQYF. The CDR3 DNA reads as TGTGCCAGCACCTTAAGCGGTAACTACGAGCAGTACTTC.

The CDR3 coding sequence is TGTGCCAGCAGCCCGAGCGGGGGGGTCTACAATGAGCAGTTCTTC. Translated, it gives CASSPSGGVYNEQFF. The chain carries TRBV9 and TRBJ2-1; 10 bases line up with TRBD2. The CDR3 totals 15 residues. Germline loops: CDR1 SGDLS, CDR2 YYNGEE. Trimming took 4 bases from V and 3 from J; bases not matched to a gene: 4. Based on the CDR3 plus reference TRBV9 and TRBJ2-1, the full variable domain is DSGVTQTPKHLITATGQRVTLRCSPRSGDLSVYWYQQSLDQGLQFLIQYYNGEERAKGNILERFSAQQFPDLHSELNLSSLELGDSALYFCASSPSGGVYNEQFFGPGTRLTVL.

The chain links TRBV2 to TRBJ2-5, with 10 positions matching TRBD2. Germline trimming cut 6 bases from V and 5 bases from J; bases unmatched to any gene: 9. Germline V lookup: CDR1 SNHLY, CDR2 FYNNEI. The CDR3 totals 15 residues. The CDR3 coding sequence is TGTGCCAGCAGAATAGCGGGAGGAGCCGGGGAGACCCAGTACTTC. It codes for CASRIAGGAGETQYF.

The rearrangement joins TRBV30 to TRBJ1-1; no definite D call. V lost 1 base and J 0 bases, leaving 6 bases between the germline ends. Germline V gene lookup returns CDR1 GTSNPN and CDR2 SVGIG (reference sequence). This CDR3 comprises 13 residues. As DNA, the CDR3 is TGTGCCTGGAGTGCTGCGATGAACACTGAAGCTTTCTTT. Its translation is CAWSAAMNTEAFF.

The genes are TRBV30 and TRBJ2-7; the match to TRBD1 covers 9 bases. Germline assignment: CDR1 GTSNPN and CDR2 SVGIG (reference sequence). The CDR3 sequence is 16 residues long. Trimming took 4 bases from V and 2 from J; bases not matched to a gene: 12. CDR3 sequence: CAWNRVGQGLTYEQYF. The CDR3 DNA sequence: TGTGCCTGGAACCGGGTGGGACAGGGTTTGACCTACGAGCAGTACTTC.

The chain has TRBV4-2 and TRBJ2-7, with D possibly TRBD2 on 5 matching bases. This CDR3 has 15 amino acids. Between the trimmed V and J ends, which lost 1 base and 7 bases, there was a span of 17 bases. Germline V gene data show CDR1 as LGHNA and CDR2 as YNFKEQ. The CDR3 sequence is CASSQGADPAREQYF. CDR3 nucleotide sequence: TGTGCCAGCAGCCAAGGAGCGGACCCTGCTCGGGAGCAGTACTTC.

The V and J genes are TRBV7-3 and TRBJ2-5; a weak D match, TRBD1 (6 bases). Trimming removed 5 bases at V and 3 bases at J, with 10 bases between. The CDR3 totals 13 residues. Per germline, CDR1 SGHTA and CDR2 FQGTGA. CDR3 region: CASSIHREETQYF. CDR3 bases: TGTGCCAGCAGCATCCACAGGGAAGAGACCCAGTACTTC.

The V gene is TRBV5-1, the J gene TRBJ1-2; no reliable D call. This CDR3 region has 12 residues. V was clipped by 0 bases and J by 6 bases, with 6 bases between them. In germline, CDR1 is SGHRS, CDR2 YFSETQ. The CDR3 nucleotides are TGCGCCAGCAGCTTGGCCCAGGATGGCTACACCTTC. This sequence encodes CASSLAQDGYTF. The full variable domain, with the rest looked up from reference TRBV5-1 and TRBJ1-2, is KAGVTQTPRYLIKTRGQQVTLSCSPISGHRSVSWYQQTPGQGLQFLFEYFSETQRNKGNFPGRFSGRQFSNSRSEMNVSTLELGDSALYLCASSLAQDGYTFGSGTRLTVV.

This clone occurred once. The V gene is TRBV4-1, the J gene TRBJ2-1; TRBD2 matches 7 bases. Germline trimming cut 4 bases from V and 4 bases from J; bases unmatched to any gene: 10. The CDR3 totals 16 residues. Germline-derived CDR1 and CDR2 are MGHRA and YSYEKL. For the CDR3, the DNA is TGCGCCAGCAGCCCTACTGGGGTCGGGGGGTACAATGAGCAGTTCTTC. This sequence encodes CASSPTGVGGYNEQFF.

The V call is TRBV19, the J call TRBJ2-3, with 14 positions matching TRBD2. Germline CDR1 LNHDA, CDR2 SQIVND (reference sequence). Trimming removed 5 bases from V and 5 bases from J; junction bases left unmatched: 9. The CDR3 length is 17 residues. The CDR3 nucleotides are TGTGCCAGTAGTCCCTTACCCGGGACTAGCGGGGGAGATACGCAGTATTTT. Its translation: CASSPLPGTSGGDTQYF.

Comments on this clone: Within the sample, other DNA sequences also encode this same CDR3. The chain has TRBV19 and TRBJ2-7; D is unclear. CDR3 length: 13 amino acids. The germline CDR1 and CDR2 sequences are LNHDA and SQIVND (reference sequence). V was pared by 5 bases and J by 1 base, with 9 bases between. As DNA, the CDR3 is TGTGCCAGTAGTCCTGGGCAATCCTACGAGCAGTACTTC. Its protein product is CASSPGQSYEQYF.

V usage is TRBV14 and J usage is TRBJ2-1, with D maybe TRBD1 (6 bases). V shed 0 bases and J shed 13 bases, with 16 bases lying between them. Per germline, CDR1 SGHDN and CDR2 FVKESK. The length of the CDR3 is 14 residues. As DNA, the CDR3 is TGTGCCAGCAGCCAAGAGGCGCCAGGGGTTGAACAGTTCTTC. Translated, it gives CASSQEAPGVEQFF.

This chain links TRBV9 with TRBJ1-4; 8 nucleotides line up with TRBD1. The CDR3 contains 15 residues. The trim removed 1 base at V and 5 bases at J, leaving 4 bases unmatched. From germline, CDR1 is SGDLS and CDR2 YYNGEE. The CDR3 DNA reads TGTGCCAGCAGCGTACAGACAGGGGCCAATGAAAAACTGTTTTTT. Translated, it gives CASSVQTGANEKLFF. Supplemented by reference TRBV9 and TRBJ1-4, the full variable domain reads DSGVTQTPKHLITATGQRVTLRCSPRSGDLSVYWYQQSLDQGLQFLIQYYNGEERAKGNILERFSAQQFPDLHSELNLSSLELGDSALYFCASSVQTGANEKLFFGSGTQLSVL.

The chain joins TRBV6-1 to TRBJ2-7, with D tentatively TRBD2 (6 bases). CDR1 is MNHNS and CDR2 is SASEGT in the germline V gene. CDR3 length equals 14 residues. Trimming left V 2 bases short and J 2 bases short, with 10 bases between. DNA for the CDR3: TGTGCCAGCAGTGAATGGGAGGTACCCTACGAGCAGTACTTC. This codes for CASSEWEVPYEQYF.

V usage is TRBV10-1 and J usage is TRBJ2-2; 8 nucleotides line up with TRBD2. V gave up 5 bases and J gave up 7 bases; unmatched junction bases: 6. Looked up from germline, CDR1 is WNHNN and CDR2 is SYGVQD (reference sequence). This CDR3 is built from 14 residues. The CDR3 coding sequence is TGCGCCAGCAGTCCCGGGACTAGTTACGGGGAGCTGTTTTTT. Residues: CASSPGTSYGELFF.

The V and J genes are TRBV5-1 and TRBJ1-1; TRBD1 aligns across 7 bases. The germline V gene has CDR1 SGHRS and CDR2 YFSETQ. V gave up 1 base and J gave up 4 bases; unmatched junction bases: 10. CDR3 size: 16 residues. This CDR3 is CASSLPRTGAVTEAFF. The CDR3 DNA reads TGCGCCAGCAGCTTGCCACGCACAGGGGCGGTCACTGAAGCTTTCTTT.

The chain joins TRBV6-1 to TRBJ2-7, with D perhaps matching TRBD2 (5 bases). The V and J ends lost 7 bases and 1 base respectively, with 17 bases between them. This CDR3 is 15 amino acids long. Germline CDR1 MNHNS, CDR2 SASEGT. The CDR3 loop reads CASTPGVAASYEQYF. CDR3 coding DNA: TGTGCCAGCACCCCCGGGGTTGCAGCGTCCTACGAGCAGTACTTC.

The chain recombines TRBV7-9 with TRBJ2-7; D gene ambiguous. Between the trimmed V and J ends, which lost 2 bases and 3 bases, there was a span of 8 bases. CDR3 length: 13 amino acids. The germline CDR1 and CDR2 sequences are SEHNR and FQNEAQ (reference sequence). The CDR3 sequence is CASSLKLSYEQYF. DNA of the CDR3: TGTGCCAGCAGCTTAAAGCTAAGCTACGAGCAGTACTTC. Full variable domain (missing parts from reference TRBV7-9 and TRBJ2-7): DTGVSQNPRHKITKRGQNVTFRCDPISEHNRLYWYRQTLGQGPEFLTYFQNEAQLEKSRLLSDRFSAERPKGSFSTLEIQRTEQGDSAMYLCASSLKLSYEQYFGPGTRLTVT.

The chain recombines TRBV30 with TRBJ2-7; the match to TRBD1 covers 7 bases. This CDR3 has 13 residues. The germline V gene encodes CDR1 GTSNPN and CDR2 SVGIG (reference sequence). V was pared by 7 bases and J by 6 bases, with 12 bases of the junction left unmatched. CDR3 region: CASSTGLGGEQYF. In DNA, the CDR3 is TGTGCCTCCTCGACAGGGCTCGGTGGCGAGCAGTACTTC. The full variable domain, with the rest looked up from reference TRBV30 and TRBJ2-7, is SQTIHQWPATLVQPVGSPLSLECTVEGTSNPNLYWYRQAAGRGLQLLFYSVGIGQISSEVPQNLSASRPQDRQFILSSKKLLLSDSGFYLCASSTGLGGEQYFGPGTRLTVT.

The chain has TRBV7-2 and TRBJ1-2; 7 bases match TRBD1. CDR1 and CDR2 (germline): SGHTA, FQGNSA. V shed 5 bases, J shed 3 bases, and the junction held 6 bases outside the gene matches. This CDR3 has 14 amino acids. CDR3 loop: CASSLVQGDYGYTF. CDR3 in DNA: TGTGCCAGCAGCCTCGTTCAGGGGGACTATGGCTACACCTTC.